The clone carrying this T cell receptor beta chain was counted a single time. The sample belongs to a study of control samples from healthy donors and cancer patients. Some clones are missing from TCRdb's copy, which holds only in-frame ones; the method was immunoSEQ multiplex PCR. Here the sample spans hundreds of thousands of clones, around 90% being singletons. Germline values: CDR1 MNHEY, CDR2 SVGEGT. V was pared by 2 bases and J by 2 bases, with 5 bases of the junction left unmatched. This CDR3 comprises 15 residues. Sequencing used PBMCs. This sequence was found in a man aged 35-49 years with head and neck cancer. The rearrangement uses TRBV6-2 or TRBV6-3 and TRBJ2-5, with 7 positions matching TRBD2. CDR3 bases: TGTGCCAGCAGTTACGGACTAGGGACGCAAGAGACCCAGTACTTC. Protein: CASSYGLGTQETQYF.